The next 23 T cell receptor beta chains were all read from a single sample in a study of T cells after yellow fever vaccination. One entry per CDR3 protein results from TCRdb running MiXCR on the 5' RACE reads. The sample contains hundreds of thousands of distinct CDR3 sequences, about 12% of which appear only once. The sample was PBMCs, taken on the day of the yellow fever booster vaccination. The receptor source for this set is a man under 40 who received the YFV17D yellow fever vaccine.

This clonotype was seen a few times. This chain links TRBV20-1 with TRBJ1-5; possible D gene TRBD1, 6 bases. The V end was cut by 3 bases, the J end by 4 bases, with 10 bases between. Germline V gives CDR1 DFQATT, CDR2 SNEGSKA (reference sequence). The CDR3 is 13 amino acids. The CDR3 DNA sequence: TGCAGTGCTAGCACAGGGATAAATCAGCCCCAGCATTTT. It codes for CSASTGINQPQHF.

This clonotype was seen a few times. The chain couples TRBV20-1 to TRBJ2-3, with 11 bases fitting TRBD2. CDR3 length equals 15 residues. V shed 6 bases, J shed 7 bases, and the junction held 12 bases outside the gene matches. Germline assignment: CDR1 DFQATT and CDR2 SNEGSKA (reference sequence). The CDR3 DNA reads as TGCAGTGCCCGACCGACTAGCGGGAACACTTATACGCAGTATTTT. Its protein is CSARPTSGNTYTQYF.

This chain connects TRBV28 to TRBJ2-1; D unresolved. There are 15 residues in the CDR3. The germline V gene has CDR1 MDHEN and CDR2 SYDVKM. V lost 7 bases to trimming and J lost 0 bases, with 13 bases between them. CDR3 DNA: TGTGCCAGCAAGTACTACCACAGCTCCTACAATGAGCAGTTCTTC. Its protein product is CASKYYHSSYNEQFF.

The chain is built from TRBV12-3 or TRBV12-4 and TRBJ1-1, with D perhaps matching TRBD1 (6 bases). V lost 6 bases to trimming and J lost 1 base, with 9 bases between them. There are 13 residues in the CDR3. The CDR3 here is CASSKTGNTEAFF. The DNA for the CDR3 is TGTGCCAGCAGCAAGACAGGGAACACTGAAGCTTTCTTT.

This clonotype occurred many times. The gene calls are TRBV7-6 and TRBJ2-6; TRBD1 or TRBD2 may be the D gene (5 bases each). Germline CDR1 and CDR2: SGHVS and FNYEAQ. The CDR3 covers 19 residues. V lost 1 base and J lost 0, with 16 bases in between. In nucleotides, the CDR3 is TGTGCCAGCAGCTTAGGAGGTGGGGGTATCACCTCTGGGGCCAACGTCCTGACTTTC. This codes for CASSLGGGGITSGANVLTF.

This sequence joins TRBV7-9 and TRBJ2-3, with 10 bases identical to TRBD2. This CDR3 comprises 15 residues. Germline CDR1 reads SEHNR; CDR2 reads FQNEAQ (reference sequence). The trim removed 3 bases at V and 4 bases at J, leaving 4 bases unmatched. CDR3 bases: TGTGCCAGCAGCTTTGGGCTAGCGGGAGCAGATACGCAGTATTTT. Translating gives CASSFGLAGADTQYF.

The J gene is TRBJ2-7, the V gene TRBV2; tentative D call: TRBD1 (6 bases). The germline V gene has CDR1 SNHLY and CDR2 FYNNEI. CDR3 length: 12 residues. Between the trimmed V and J ends, which lost 9 bases and 7 bases, there was a span of 16 bases. CDR3 in amino acids: CASRTALGEQYF. The DNA for the CDR3 is TGTGCCAGTCGGACAGCACTAGGGGAGCAGTACTTC.

A few counts support this clonotype. The J gene is TRBJ2-1, the V gene TRBV7-9, with D possibly matching TRBD2 (5 bases). The germline V gene has CDR1 SEHNR and CDR2 FQNEAQ (reference sequence). CDR3 length: 14 residues. The V end lost 3 bases, the J end lost 5 bases, and 11 bases lay between the germline ends. CDR3 in DNA: TGTGCCAGCAGCTTTTGGGAGACGAACAATGAGCAGTTCTTC. Protein: CASSFWETNNEQFF. Using reference TRBV7-9 and TRBJ2-1 for the parts outside the CDR3, the full variable domain is DTGVSQNPRHKITKRGQNVTFRCDPISEHNRLYWYRQTLGQGPEFLTYFQNEAQLEKSRLLSDRFSAERPKGSFSTLEIQRTEQGDSAMYLCASSFWETNNEQFFGPGTRLTVL.

Points on this clonotype: Because the CDR3 is missing its conserved closing phenylalanine or tryptophan, this is likely a read error. The chain uses TRBV28 and TRBJ1-1; D gene uncertain. V was trimmed by 9 bases and J by 1 base, leaving 9 bases between them. The CDR3 runs 12 residues. Germline CDR1 MDHEN, CDR2 SYDVKM. CDR3 in DNA: TGTGCCAGTACGACTGGGAACACTGAAGCTTTCTTG. Its translation: CASTTGNTEAFL.

The chain has TRBV5-1 and TRBJ1-1; D is possibly TRBD1 (5 bases). The CDR3 has 13 residues. V lost 8 bases to trimming and J lost 0 bases, with 11 bases between them. Germline CDR1 is SGHRS and CDR2 is YFSETQ. The CDR3 loop is CASSGIVNTEAFF. The CDR3 DNA sequence: TGCGCCAGTTCAGGGATCGTGAACACTGAAGCTTTCTTT. The full variable domain, its missing parts supplied by reference TRBV5-1 and TRBJ1-1, is KAGVTQTPRYLIKTRGQQVTLSCSPISGHRSVSWYQQTPGQGLQFLFEYFSETQRNKGNFPGRFSGRQFSNSRSEMNVSTLELGDSALYLCASSGIVNTEAFFGQGTRLTVV.

This clonotype occurred a few times. The chain is built from TRBV29-1 and TRBJ1-1, with D unclear. The CDR3 extends over 13 amino acids. V was pared by 4 bases and J by 1 base, with 10 bases between. In germline, CDR1 is SQVTM, CDR2 ANQGSEA. The CDR3: CSVVGRENTEAFF. The CDR3, as DNA: TGCAGCGTTGTAGGCAGAGAGAACACTGAAGCTTTCTTT.

The table lists this clonotype with a few counts. The chain is built from TRBV3-1 and TRBJ2-7; 8 bases are shared with TRBD1. This CDR3 has 15 residues. Trimming removed 0 bases from V and 3 bases from J; junction bases left unmatched: 4. CDR1 LGHDT and CDR2 YNNKEL come from the germline V gene (reference sequence). CDR3 nucleotide sequence: TGTGCCAGCAGCCAAGATAGGACAGGGATCTACGAGCAGTACTTC. This translates into CASSQDRTGIYEQYF.

The gene calls are TRBV12-3 or TRBV12-4 and TRBJ2-4; D not certain. This CDR3 region has 13 residues. V shed 5 bases and J shed 6 bases, with 11 bases lying between them. DNA of the CDR3: TGTGCCAGCAGTAAAGACGGCCGAAACATTCAGTACTTC. Translation: CASSKDGRNIQYF.

The chain couples TRBV5-1 to TRBJ2-1; no clear D gene. CDR1 is SGHRS and CDR2 is YFSETQ in the germline V gene. Between the trimmed V and J ends, which lost 1 base and 5 bases, there was a span of 4 bases. The CDR3 contains 12 residues. Here the CDR3 DNA reads TGCGCCAGCAGCTTGCAGGACAATGAGCAGTTCTTC. Translating it yields CASSLQDNEQFF.

This clonotype was found a few times. The chain joins TRBV4-1 to TRBJ2-1; 14 nucleotides align to TRBD2. The CDR3 loop spans 15 amino acids. Unmatched junction bases numbered 2, after V lost 2 bases and J lost 8 bases. From germline, CDR1 is MGHRA and CDR2 YSYEKL. The chain's CDR3 is CASSQWTSGRYEQFF. Written as DNA, the CDR3 is TGCGCCAGCAGCCAATGGACTAGCGGGAGGTATGAGCAGTTCTTC.

V is TRBV12-3 or TRBV12-4 and J is TRBJ1-5; D perhaps matches TRBD1 (5 bases). CDR3 length: 13 amino acids. V dropped 7 bases and J dropped 5 bases, with 12 bases sitting between them. CDR3 sequence (DNA): TGTGCCAGCACCCGTGGGGGAGATCAGCCCCAGCATTTT. This encodes CASTRGGDQPQHF.

CDR3 residues: CSVRQGVNEQYF. The CDR3, as DNA: TGCAGCGTCAGACAGGGGGTCAACGAGCAGTACTTC. The V call is TRBV29-1, the J call TRBJ2-7; 9 bases match TRBD1. This CDR3 has 12 amino acids. Germline loops: CDR1 SQVTM, CDR2 ANQGSEA. The ends lost 6 bases at V and 5 bases at J; junction bases unmatched: 5.

The chain combines TRBV18 with TRBJ2-1; D remains unclear. The CDR3 totals 17 residues. Germline V gene lookup returns CDR1 KGHSH and CDR2 LQKENI. The ends were cut back, 2 bases at V and 0 bases at J, with 14 bases in the middle. CDR3 DNA: TGTGCCAGCTCACCAGACCAGGTGGCGAGCTCCTACAATGAGCAGTTCTTC. This sequence encodes CASSPDQVASSYNEQFF.

The chain couples TRBV6-5 to TRBJ2-7; 8 nucleotides agree with TRBD1. The V gene's germline CDR1 is MNHEY and CDR2 SVGAGI. The CDR3 is 16 amino acids. Trimming removed 0 bases from V and 0 bases from J; junction bases left unmatched: 4. CDR3 sequence: CASSYSRQGSSYEQYF. For the CDR3, the DNA is TGTGCCAGCAGTTACTCGAGACAGGGGAGCTCCTACGAGCAGTACTTC.

This clonotype showed up just a few times. This sequence joins TRBV13 and TRBJ2-7; D might be TRBD2 (5 bases). V lost 8 bases and J 3 bases, leaving 11 bases between the germline ends. CDR1 and CDR2 (germline): PRHDT, FYEKMQ (reference sequence). The CDR3 is 12 amino acids. CDR3 in DNA: TGTGCCAGCGGGTCGGGGTTCTACGAGCAGTACTTC. Protein product: CASGSGFYEQYF.

V usage is TRBV12-3 or TRBV12-4 and J usage is TRBJ2-5; D is ambiguous. The CDR3 spans 13 residues. V was clipped by 3 bases and J by 3 bases, with 8 bases between them. CDR3 region: CASSFTAEETQYF. As DNA, the CDR3 is TGTGCCAGCAGTTTTACGGCAGAAGAGACCCAGTACTTC.

The V gene is TRBV5-1, the J gene TRBJ2-3; 8 nucleotides align to TRBD1. Per germline, CDR1 SGHRS and CDR2 YFSETQ. Unmatched junction bases numbered 6, after V lost 0 bases and J lost 0 bases. The CDR3 runs 17 residues. The CDR3 region has the DNA TGCGCCAGCAGCTTGGTTCAGGGGGCATTTAGCACAGATACGCAGTATTTT. Its protein is CASSLVQGAFSTDTQYF.

This clonotype occurred a few times. The chain links TRBV12-3 or TRBV12-4 to TRBJ2-6, with no clear D. This CDR3 has 15 amino acids. The V and J ends lost 3 bases and 2 bases respectively, with 8 bases between them. CDR3 sequence (DNA): TGTGCCAGCAGTTTTACCGTCCCTGGGGCCAACGTCCTGACTTTC. It is translated as CASSFTVPGANVLTF.